These 21 T cell receptor beta chains came from one sample sequenced in a study of Graves' ophthalmopathy and Graves' hyperthyroidism. Beta-chain TCR CDR3 regions were amplified from RNA transcripts. First-round RT-PCR with HTBI primers preceded a second-round multiplex PCR. TCRdb used MiXCR to reprocess the multiplex PCR reads, holding one entry per CDR3 protein. The sample includes around 400,000 distinct CDR3 sequences, approximately 20% of them seen just once. What was sequenced was peripheral blood. The receptors come from a woman between 18 and 29 years old with Graves' ophthalmopathy.

This clonotype was counted many times. The chain combines TRBV7-8 with TRBJ1-5, with D hard to call. Germline V gene lookup returns CDR1 SGHVS and CDR2 FQNEAQ. The germline V and J ends were trimmed by 1 base and 2 bases, with 3 bases remaining between them. The CDR3 contains 13 residues. CDR3: CASSLVRNQPQHF. CDR3 bases: TGTGCCAGCAGCTTAGTCCGCAATCAGCCCCAGCATTTT.

This clonotype has at least ten counts. This chain joins TRBV6-5 and TRBJ1-2, with a tentative D call TRBD1 (5 bases). Germline CDR1 MNHEY, CDR2 SVGAGI. The CDR3 runs 15 residues. V was cut by 0 bases and J by 2 bases, with 10 bases left in between. The DNA of the CDR3 is TGTGCCAGCAGTTACTCTGGGGGTGAAAACTATGGCTACACCTTC. As protein: CASSYSGGENYGYTF.

This clonotype was counted ten times or more. The DNA for the CDR3 is TGTGCCAGCAGCTTATCGGTACAGGGGTTTGGCTACACCTTC. Translation gives CASSLSVQGFGYTF. This chain uses TRBV7-2 with TRBJ1-2; 7 nucleotides match TRBD1. The germline V gene encodes CDR1 SGHTA and CDR2 FQGNSA. Trimming took 2 bases from V and 7 from J; bases not matched to a gene: 7. The CDR3 length is 14 residues.

Many counts were recorded for this clonotype. V gene TRBV20-1 combines with J gene TRBJ1-2; tentative D call: TRBD1 (6 bases). The CDR3 is made up of 14 amino acids. V was clipped by 3 bases and J by 4 bases, with 15 bases between them. Germline CDR1 DFQATT, CDR2 SNEGSKA (reference sequence). The CDR3 sequence: CSARRGEHLYGYTF. The CDR3 region has the DNA TGCAGTGCTAGGAGGGGGGAACACCTCTATGGCTACACCTTC.

The chain is built from TRBV7-2 and TRBJ2-5, with a possible D match to TRBD2 (6 bases). Trimming pared 5 bases from V and 1 base from J, leaving 11 bases between. The CDR3 totals 14 residues. Germline values: CDR1 SGHTA, CDR2 FQGNSA. The DNA for the CDR3 is TGTGCCAGCAGCCTGGGGACTTTCCAAGAGACCCAGTACTTC. This sequence encodes CASSLGTFQETQYF. The full variable domain, completed using reference TRBV7-2 and TRBJ2-5, is GAGVSQSPSNKVTEKGKDVELRCDPISGHTALYWYRQSLGQGLEFLIYFQGNSAPDKSGLPSDRFSAERTGGSVSTLTIQRTQQEDSAVYLCASSLGTFQETQYFGPGTRLLVL.

This clonotype occurred many times. The chain carries TRBV11-2 and TRBJ1-6; the D gene is possibly TRBD1 (5 bases). This CDR3 is built from 15 residues. V was shortened by 2 bases and J by 7 bases, with 12 bases between the two germline ends. CDR1 SGHAT and CDR2 FQNNGV come from the germline V gene. This CDR3 is CASSLIRDANSPLHF. The DNA for the CDR3 is TGTGCCAGCAGCTTAATTCGGGACGCCAATTCACCCCTCCACTTT. Filled out from reference TRBV11-2 and TRBJ1-6, the complete variable domain reads EAGVAQSPRYKIIEKRQSVAFWCNPISGHATLYWYQQILGQGPKLLIQFQNNGVVDDSQLPKDRFSAERLKGVDSTLKIQPAKLEDSAVYLCASSLIRDANSPLHFGNGTRLTVT.

This clonotype was counted many times. The chain links TRBV12-3 or TRBV12-4 to TRBJ2-5; a weak D match, TRBD2 (7 bases). Trimming left V 7 bases short and J 4 bases short, with 19 bases between. The CDR3 has 15 amino acids. The CDR3 DNA reads as TGTGCCAGCACCAAGGGGGGGACTCTAGCAGAGACCCAGTACTTC. It specifies CASTKGGTLAETQYF.

This clonotype was seen at least ten times. DNA for the CDR3: TGTGCCAGCAGTGACCGGTTCTTGTGGGACGTGAACACTGAAGCTTTCTTT. Encoded protein: CASSDRFLWDVNTEAFF. This rearrangement joins TRBV6-4 to TRBJ1-1; TRBD1 might be the D (5 bases). The CDR3 runs to 17 residues. Germline V gives CDR1 MRHNA, CDR2 SNTAGT. V dropped 2 bases and J dropped 0 bases, with 16 bases sitting between them.

Many counts were recorded for this clonotype. This chain joins TRBV20-1 and TRBJ1-2, with TRBD1 identical over 12 bases. Germline-derived CDR1 and CDR2 are DFQATT and SNEGSKA (reference sequence). The CDR3 totals 14 residues. The V segment lost 2 bases and the J segment 7 bases; nucleotides outside the gene matches: 5. The CDR3 is CSARTGQGARGYTF. In nucleotides, the CDR3 is TGCAGTGCTAGAACGGGACAGGGGGCGCGTGGCTACACCTTC.

In this sample, this clonotype turned up many times. The chain combines TRBV6-6 with TRBJ2-7; D is unclear. The CDR3 extends over 12 amino acids. Trimming left V 2 bases short and J 2 bases short, with 4 bases between. Germline V gives CDR1 MNHNY, CDR2 SVGAGI (reference sequence). The CDR3 sequence is CASSYSPYEQYF. CDR3 nucleotides: TGTGCCAGCAGTTACAGTCCCTACGAGCAGTACTTC.

This clonotype was found many times. The chain joins TRBV11-2 to TRBJ2-7; TRBD1 is a possible D gene (6 bases). V was shortened by 5 bases and J by 3 bases, with 17 bases between the two germline ends. In germline, CDR1 is SGHAT, CDR2 FQNNGV. The CDR3 length is 15 residues. The chain's CDR3 is CASSHNRDPSYEQYF. CDR3 in DNA: TGTGCCAGCAGCCATAACAGGGATCCAAGCTACGAGCAGTACTTC.

This clonotype was picked up many times. This chain joins TRBV4-2 and TRBJ1-2; tentative D call: TRBD1 (5 bases). Germline CDR1 LGHNA, CDR2 YNFKEQ. There are 16 residues in the CDR3. V lost 4 bases and J lost 4, with 19 bases in between. The DNA for the CDR3 is TGTGCCAGCAGCCCACGGGGGGTTGGAGGACCCTATGGCTACACCTTC. Protein product: CASSPRGVGGPYGYTF.

This clonotype has a count of ten or more. V and J are TRBV27 and TRBJ2-7; maybe TRBD1 (6 bases). The CDR3 has 15 residues. V shed 2 bases and J shed 7 bases, with 18 bases lying between them. Germline CDR1 and CDR2: MNHEY and SMNVEV (reference sequence). The CDR3 loop is CASSLGLRGPTEQYF. CDR3 coding DNA: TGTGCCAGCAGTTTAGGTCTCAGGGGCCCTACGGAGCAGTACTTC.

A few counts support this clonotype. The chain carries TRBV6-2 or TRBV6-3 and TRBJ1-1; the match to TRBD1 covers 8 bases. This CDR3 has 14 amino acids. V was clipped by 8 bases and J by 5 bases; unmatched bases: 10. Germline CDR1 and CDR2: MNHEY and SVGEGT. The chain's CDR3 is CASRYIQGATEAFF. The CDR3 nucleotides are TGTGCCAGCCGCTATATTCAGGGGGCGACTGAAGCTTTCTTT.

This clonotype occurred many times. The rearrangement links TRBV6-1 to TRBJ1-1, with 7 nucleotides matching TRBD1. The CDR3 runs to 13 residues. Germline V gives CDR1 MNHNS, CDR2 SASEGT. V was pared by 9 bases and J by 3 bases, with 7 bases of the junction left unmatched. In DNA form, the CDR3 reads TGTGCCAGTCGCGGGACAGACTACACTGAAGCTTTCTTT. Residues: CASRGTDYTEAFF.

This clonotype was seen many times. This chain uses TRBV12-3 or TRBV12-4 with TRBJ1-1; 7 nucleotides align to TRBD1. The CDR3 length is 16 residues. V trimming: 5 bases; J trimming: 0 bases; junction bases outside the gene matches: 9. The CDR3 sequence: CASSPDRAPMNTEAFF. Written as DNA, the CDR3 is TGTGCCAGCAGTCCCGACAGGGCACCCATGAACACTGAAGCTTTCTTT.

V gene TRBV6-5 combines with J gene TRBJ2-5; D unclear. This CDR3 is 18 amino acids long. V lost 3 bases, J lost 7 bases, and 27 bases lay in between. Germline CDR1 MNHEY, CDR2 SVGAGI. For the CDR3, the DNA is TGTGCCAGCAGTTATGAAATCCCAGGACCCTCATCTGTACGGACCCAGTACTTC. Translated: CASSYEIPGPSSVRTQYF.

A remark on this clonotype: A much bigger clone sits one base away, suggesting this may be a read error. The rearrangement links TRBV5-5 to TRBJ1-5, with no clear D. Germline values: CDR1 SGHKS, CDR2 YYEKEE (reference sequence). The germline V and J ends were trimmed by 4 bases and 3 bases, with 11 bases remaining between them. The CDR3 has 14 residues. Here the CDR3 reads CASSVSTYNQPQHF. DNA of the CDR3: TGTGCCAGCAGCGTATCGACTTACAATCAGCCCCAGCATTTT. Full variable domain (rest looked up from reference TRBV5-5 and TRBJ1-5): DAGVTQSPTHLIKTRGQQVTLRCSPISGHKSVSWYQQVLGQGPQFIFQYYEKEERGRGNFPDRFSARQFPNYSSELNVNALLLGDSALYLCASSVSTYNQPQHFGDGTRLSIL.

This chain links TRBV11-2 with TRBJ1-2; TRBD1 might be the D (5 bases). CDR3 length equals 12 residues. Trimming pared 0 bases from V and 8 bases from J, leaving 7 bases between. CDR1 SGHAT and CDR2 FQNNGV come from the germline V gene. Here the CDR3 DNA reads TGTGCCAGCAGCTTAGAGGGGGAAGGCTACACCTTC. The encoded protein is CASSLEGEGYTF.

In this sample, this clonotype turned up a few times. The CDR3 DNA follows: TGTGCAGGGCGGACAGGGCGCAGCACCGGGGAGCTGTTTTTT. Amino acid sequence: CAGRTGRSTGELFF. The chain carries TRBV12-3 or TRBV12-4 and TRBJ2-2, with TRBD1 matching 8 bases. The CDR3 extends over 14 amino acids.

This clonotype was recorded many times. The CDR3 nucleotides read TGTGCCAGCAGTTACAAGGGGAGGGTCTCTGGAAACACCATATATTTT. It encodes CASSYKGRVSGNTIYF. V usage is TRBV6-5 and J usage is TRBJ1-3; a weak D match, TRBD1 (5 bases). V lost 2 bases and J lost 0, with 11 bases in between. Germline CDR1 is MNHEY and CDR2 is SVGAGI. The CDR3 totals 16 residues.